The text below deals with one TCR beta chain. What it recognizes is unknown. The entry originates in a study of blood T cells in healthy people across ages. General study results and limits: Compared with aged donors, long-lived donors showed fewer expanded clones, suggesting selection.

The use of a sample-barcoded 5' primer and a J-beta primer mix characterized a second PCR of 7 to 11 cycles. Every molecule of cDNA carried a tag from a template-switch adaptor with 12 random nucleotides. TCRdb passed the 5' RACE reads through MiXCR, listing each CDR3 protein once. Among more than 800,000 distinct CDR3 sequences listed, 45% were seen once. The V end lost 6 bases, the J end lost 2 bases, and 17 bases lay between the germline ends. The CDR3 spans 15 residues. Germline assignment: CDR1 MNHEY and CDR2 SVGEGT. Donors were systemically healthy Caucasian individuals from Russia aged roughly 6 to 100 years.

The receptor was derived from a woman aged 55-70 years in good health. Sequenced input: blood. This chain connects TRBV6-2 or TRBV6-3 to TRBJ2-7; a weak D match, TRBD1 (5 bases). This CDR3 reads CASRPGIFSPYEQYF. The CDR3 bases are TGTGCCAGCAGACCAGGGATCTTCTCCCCCTACGAGCAGTACTTC.